This passage covers 5 T cell receptor beta chains from one sample sequenced in a study of tumor-infiltrating lymphocytes in localized non-small cell lung cancer. Assay: immunoSEQ multiplex PCR; the TCRdb copy retains only in-frame clones and omits some. The repertoire includes some 13,000 clones, around 70% of them detected once, and 13% to 15% sits in the top ten. The source material was uninvolved lung tissue not adjacent to the tumor. Receptors were obtained from a human donor with non-small cell lung cancer.

CDR3 nucleotide sequence: TGTGCCAGCAGCCAAGATAGGGCGGTCTCTGGAAACACCATATATTTT. Protein: CASSQDRAVSGNTIYF. The V gene is TRBV14, the J gene TRBJ1-3; D gene ambiguous. The V gene lost 0 bases and the J gene lost 0 bases, with 9 bases spanning the gap. CDR1 and CDR2 (germline): SGHDN, FVKESK. CDR3 size: 16 residues.

DNA for the CDR3: TGCGCCAGCAGCTTGCAGCGGACAGGTGAGCAGTTCTTC. Translation: CASSLQRTGEQFF. The gene calls are TRBV5-1 and TRBJ2-1; TRBD1 matches 7 bases. The V gene end was trimmed by 1 base and the J gene end by 9 bases; junction bases not matched to a gene: 4. The CDR3 spans 13 residues. Germline CDR1 and CDR2: SGHRS and YFSETQ. Full variable domain (missing parts from reference TRBV5-1 and TRBJ2-1): KAGVTQTPRYLIKTRGQQVTLSCSPISGHRSVSWYQQTPGQGLQFLFEYFSETQRNKGNFPGRFSGRQFSNSRSEMNVSTLELGDSALYLCASSLQRTGEQFFGPGTRLTVL.

The genes are TRBV30 and TRBJ1-6; D is unresolved. Trimming cost V 1 base and J 7 bases, with 5 bases left between them. CDR3 size: 12 residues. The germline CDR1 and CDR2 sequences are GTSNPN and SVGIG (reference sequence). CDR3 protein: CAWSGSNSPLHF. The DNA for the CDR3 is TGTGCCTGGAGTGGCTCGAATTCACCCCTCCACTTT. Variable domain in full (rest from reference TRBV30 and TRBJ1-6): SQTIHQWPATLVQPVGSPLSLECTVEGTSNPNLYWYRQAAGRGLQLLFYSVGIGQISSEVPQNLSASRPQDRQFILSSKKLLLSDSGFYLCAWSGSNSPLHFGNGTRLTVT.

In its sample, this clone was seen once. The CDR3 is CSAKQGAGPYEQYF. The CDR3, as DNA: TGCAGCGCCAAGCAGGGGGCTGGACCCTACGAGCAGTACTTC. The rearrangement uses TRBV29-1 and TRBJ2-7, with 8 bases aligning to TRBD1. The CDR3 consists of 14 residues. Losses at the gene ends were 7 bases for V and 2 bases for J; bases not matched to a gene: 10. In germline, CDR1 is SQVTM, CDR2 ANQGSEA.

This clone turned up a few times. The J gene is TRBJ2-6, the V gene TRBV5-1, with TRBD2 matching 10 bases. V was pared by 4 bases and J by 0 bases, with 10 bases of the junction left unmatched. CDR3 length: 19 residues. Germline V CDR1 and CDR2: SGHRS, YFSETQ. CDR3 sequence (DNA): TGCGCCAGCAGCAGCTGGGAGACTAGCGGGTCCTCTGGGGCCAACGTCCTGACTTTC. Amino acid sequence: CASSSWETSGSSGANVLTF.